The rows below give T cell receptor beta chains drawn from one sample of a study of cytomegalovirus exposure and HLA in healthy donors. Sequencing used immunoSEQ multiplex PCR; TCRdb keeps in-frame clones, though not all of them. The repertoire consists of about 100,000 clones, with around 62% occurring once and the leading ten covering over 3.5%. The sequenced sample consisted of PBMCs. These receptors came from a man in his thirties or forties in good health and CMV-seropositive. Both conserved end residues are part of each CDR3. D genes are given only for firm matches. Not every row has a clone size; where given, it reads once, few, many or a size class.

j_call d_call v_call clone_size cdr3_nt cdr3_aa
TRBJ1-1 . TRBV18 once TGTGCCAGCTCACCAGGGCCCGAAGCTTTCTTT CASSPGPEAFF
TRBJ2-5 . TRBV27 . TGTGCCAGCAGTCTCGGGGGACGGATAGGTCAGCAGTACTTC CASSLGGRIGQQYF
TRBJ2-7 TRBD1 TRBV5-6 few TGTGCCAGCAGCTTGTGGGACAGGGTTTCCTACGAGCAGTACTTC CASSLWDRVSYEQYF
TRBJ2-1 TRBD2 TRBV12-5 . TGTGCTAGTGGTACCATGAGGACTAGTGTAAATGGGCAGTTCTTC CASGTMRTSVNGQFF
TRBJ1-1 . TRBV11-3 . TGTGCCAGCGGGTTAGGGAATTTGCGGACTGAAGCTTTCTTT CASGLGNLRTEAFF
TRBJ2-5 . TRBV5-6 . TGTGCCAGCAGCTTGGGGCAGTACCAAGAGACCCAGTACTTC CASSLGQYQETQYF
TRBJ2-2 TRBD2 TRBV19 few TGTGCCAGTAGTACCCAGCGGGGCGGGGAGCTGTTTTTT CASSTQRGGELFF
TRBJ1-1 . TRBV27 . TGTGCCAGCAGTTTAGCAGGGTTTCGGACTGAAGCTTTCTTT CASSLAGFRTEAFF
TRBJ2-6 . TRBV25-1 once TGTGCCAGCGGCAACGCGGGTGGGGCCAACGTCCTGACTTTC CASGNAGGANVLTF
TRBJ2-7 . TRBV27 . TGTGCCAGCAGTTTGTCTAGCGCCTACGAGCAGTACTTC CASSLSSAYEQYF
TRBJ1-4 . TRBV30 . TGTGCCGACGTACAATGGGCCAATTGGGAAAAACTGTTTTTT CADVQWANWEKLFF
TRBJ1-1 TRBD1 TRBV10-3 . TGTGCCATCAGTGACTCTTCCAGACAGGGAGAAGGGACTGAAGCTTTCTTT CAISDSSRQGEGTEAFF
TRBJ1-5 TRBD1 TRBV29-1 . TGCAGCGTTGGGGGACAGGGTAATCAGCCCCAGCATTTT CSVGGQGNQPQHF
TRBJ1-1 TRBD1 TRBV5-1 once TGCGCCAGCAGCTTGGCCCCGACAGGGGTGGACACTGAAGCTTTCTTT CASSLAPTGVDTEAFF
TRBJ1-5 . TRBV27 . TGTGCCAGCAGTTCCCCGGGGCAGCCCCAGCATTTT CASSSPGQPQHF
TRBJ2-5 TRBD1 TRBV5-8 . TGTGCCAGCAGCTTGTCAGGGGGAAAAGAGACCCAGTACTTC CASSLSGGKETQYF
TRBJ2-1 . TRBV6-1 . TGTGCCAGCAGTGCTCGGAGCTCCTACAATGAGCAGTTCTTC CASSARSSYNEQFF
TRBJ1-2 TRBD1 TRBV7-2 . TGTGCCAGCAGCACCTCCGGGACAGATAACTATGGCTACACCTTC CASSTSGTDNYGYTF
TRBJ1-1 . TRBV5-4 . TGTGCCAGCAGCCCCGGGATGATGAACACTGAAGCTTCCTTT CASSPGMMNTEASF
TRBJ2-5 . TRBV4-1 . TGCGCCAGCAGCCCAGAGGTTACAGGCGGAGAGACCCAGTACTTC CASSPEVTGGETQYF